This T cell receptor (beta chain) was observed in a study of blood T cell repertoires in COVID-19. As for the study in general: Samples of COVID-19 (acute and convalescent) were obtained from the United States, Italy and Spain.

Sequencing used immunoSEQ multiplex PCR; TCRdb keeps in-frame clones, though not all of them. The sample includes roughly 64,000 clones, 86% seen only once; the top ten take 1.2%. The receptor was derived from a man aged 35-49 years with acute or convalescent COVID-19. Sequencing was done on a sample of peripheral blood.

CDR3 DNA: TGTGCCAGTAGTAGGGACAGACTCTCTAACTATGGCTACACCTTC. Residues: CASSRDRLSNYGYTF. The chain carries TRBV19 and TRBJ1-2, with 7 bases lining up with TRBD1. This CDR3 comprises 15 residues. Germline values: CDR1 LNHDA, CDR2 SQIVND (reference sequence). The V and J ends lost 4 bases and 0 bases, in that order; junction bases with no gene match: 5. The variable domain in full, with the rest retrieved from reference TRBV19 and TRBJ1-2, is DGGITQSPKYLFRKEGQNVTLSCEQNLNHDAMYWYRQDPGQGLRLIYYSQIVNDFQKGDIAEGYSVSREKKESFPLTVTSAQKNPTAFYLCASSRDRLSNYGYTFGSGTRLTVV.